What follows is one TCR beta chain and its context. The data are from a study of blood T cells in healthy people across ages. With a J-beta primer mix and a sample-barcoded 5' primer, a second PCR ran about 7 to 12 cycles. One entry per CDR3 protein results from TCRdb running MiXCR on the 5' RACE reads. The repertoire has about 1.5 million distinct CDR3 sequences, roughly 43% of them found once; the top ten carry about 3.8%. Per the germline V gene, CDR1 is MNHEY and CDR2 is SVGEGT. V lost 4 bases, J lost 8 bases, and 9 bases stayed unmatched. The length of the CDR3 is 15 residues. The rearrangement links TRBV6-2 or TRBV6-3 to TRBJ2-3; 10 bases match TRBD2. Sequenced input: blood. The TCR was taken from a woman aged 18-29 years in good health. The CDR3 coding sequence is TGTGCCAGCAGTTCCACTAGCGGGGCCACCGGTACGCAGTATTTT. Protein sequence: CASSSTSGATGTQYF.